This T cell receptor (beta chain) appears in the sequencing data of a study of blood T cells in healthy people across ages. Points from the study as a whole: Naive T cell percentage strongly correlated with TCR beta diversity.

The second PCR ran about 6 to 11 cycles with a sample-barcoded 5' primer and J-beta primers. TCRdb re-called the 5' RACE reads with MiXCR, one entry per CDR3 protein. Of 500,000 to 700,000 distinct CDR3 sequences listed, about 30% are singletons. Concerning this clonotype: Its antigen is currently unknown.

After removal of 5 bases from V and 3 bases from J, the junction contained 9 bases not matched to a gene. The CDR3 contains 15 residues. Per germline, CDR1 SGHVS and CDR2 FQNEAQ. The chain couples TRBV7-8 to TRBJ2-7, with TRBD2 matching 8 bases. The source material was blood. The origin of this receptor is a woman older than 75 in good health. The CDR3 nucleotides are TGTGCCAGCAGCCTGGCGGCCACTAGCGGCTACGAGCAGTACTTC. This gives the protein CASSLAATSGYEQYF.